Listed here are 29 T cell receptor beta chains from one sample, sequenced in a study of metastatic and nonmetastatic thyroid tumors. TCRdb reprocessed the PCR reads using MiXCR. The sample includes 70,000 or so clones, more than 13% seen only once; the top ten take around 7%. Thyroid surgery was preceded by no treatment in any patient. Sequenced: blood. Source of these receptors: a male donor with papillary thyroid cancer or a benign thyroid nodule (not recorded which). Some clones in this sample may be carry-over from other donors' samples.

This clone was recorded many times. This chain links TRBV29-1 with TRBJ1-3, with 9 bases fitting TRBD1. The germline CDR1 and CDR2 sequences are SQVTM and ANQGSEA. The ends lost 5 bases at V and 4 bases at J; junction bases unmatched: 6. The CDR3 runs to 14 residues. CDR3 DNA: TGCAGCGTTTCACTCGACAGGGGGGGAAACACCATATATTTT. This gives the protein CSVSLDRGGNTIYF.

This clone was seen repeatedly, ten times or more. V gene TRBV9 combines with J gene TRBJ2-5, with 7 bases that match TRBD2. CDR1 is SGDLS and CDR2 is YYNGEE in the germline V gene. CDR3 size: 16 residues. V was clipped by 0 bases and J by 3 bases; unmatched bases: 8. This CDR3 is CASSVEGGRSKETQYF. CDR3 DNA: TGTGCCAGCAGCGTAGAGGGCGGGAGATCGAAAGAGACCCAGTACTTC.

This chain uses TRBV30 with TRBJ2-5; TRBD2 might be the D (5 bases). Germline CDR1 is GTSNPN and CDR2 is SVGIG (reference sequence). The V end lost 1 base, the J end lost 5 bases, and 23 bases lay between the germline ends. The CDR3 sequence is 17 residues long. CDR3: CAWSELVTNPQSETQYF. The CDR3 DNA follows: TGTGCCTGGAGTGAACTAGTTACGAATCCCCAATCGGAGACCCAGTACTTC. The variable domain in full, completed from reference TRBV30 and TRBJ2-5, reads SQTIHQWPATLVQPVGSPLSLECTVEGTSNPNLYWYRQAAGRGLQLLFYSVGIGQISSEVPQNLSASRPQDRQFILSSKKLLLSDSGFYLCAWSELVTNPQSETQYFGPGTRLLVL.

This clone came up many times. The chain employs TRBV20-1 and TRBJ2-1; 7 nucleotides match TRBD2. Germline CDR1 reads DFQATT; CDR2 reads SNEGSKA (reference sequence). This CDR3 has 15 amino acids. J was trimmed by 4 bases and V by 0 bases; bases with no gene match: 6. The DNA for the CDR3 is TGCAGTGCTAGAGATACTGCGGGACTATACAATGAGCAGTTCTTC. It yields the protein CSARDTAGLYNEQFF.

This clone was seen many times. A much more abundant neighbour one base away suggests this may be a read error. Other DNA sequences in the same sample also yield this CDR3. V gene TRBV20-1 combines with J gene TRBJ1-1, with 8 bases fitting TRBD1. The germline V gene has CDR1 DFQATT and CDR2 SNEGSKA (reference sequence). CDR3 length equals 12 residues. The CDR3 protein is CSATARGLEAFF. CDR3 sequence (DNA): TGCAGCGCTACGGCCAGGGGGCTTGAAGCTTTCTTT.

This clone was seen more than once but under ten times. The chain uses TRBV18 and TRBJ2-4; 12 bases align to TRBD2. CDR1 is KGHSH and CDR2 is LQKENI in the germline V gene. The CDR3 is 19 residues long. The trim removed 3 bases at V and 0 bases at J, leaving 9 bases unmatched. CDR3 nucleotides: TGTGCCAGCTCACCCCCCGGACTAGCGGGGCCTCTAGCCAAAAACATTCAGTACTTC. Translation: CASSPPGLAGPLAKNIQYF.

This clone was counted ten times or more. The J gene is TRBJ2-5, the V gene TRBV28, with 10 bases matching TRBD2. Germline V gene data show CDR1 as MDHEN and CDR2 as SYDVKM. The J segment lost 2 bases and the V segment lost 5 bases, leaving 11 bases of the junction unmatched. The CDR3 length is 17 residues. The CDR3 sequence is CASSPISGRAPQETQYF. In DNA form, the CDR3 reads TGTGCCAGCAGTCCAATCAGCGGGAGGGCCCCACAAGAGACCCAGTACTTC.

The gene calls are TRBV19 and TRBJ2-1, with TRBD2 as a possible D gene (5 bases). The V and J ends lost 2 bases and 4 bases respectively, with 9 bases between them. CDR1 LNHDA and CDR2 SQIVND come from the germline V gene (reference sequence). The CDR3 is made up of 14 amino acids. The CDR3 DNA sequence: TGTGCCAGTAGTATAACGGGAACATACAATGAGCAGTTCTTC. As protein: CASSITGTYNEQFF.

This CDR3 is CASSLSRDRVSGEQYF. CDR3 in DNA: TGCGCCAGCAGCTTGTCCCGTGACAGGGTTTCGGGGGAGCAGTACTTC. The chain is built from TRBV5-1 and TRBJ2-7; 7 bases line up with TRBD1. Germline V gene lookup returns CDR1 SGHRS and CDR2 YFSETQ. This CDR3 is built from 16 residues. The V segment lost 1 base and the J segment 7 bases; nucleotides outside the gene matches: 14.

Many counts were recorded for this clone. The chain has TRBV30 and TRBJ2-5, with D possibly TRBD1 on 5 matching bases. The germline V gene has CDR1 GTSNPN and CDR2 SVGIG (reference sequence). Trimming left V 4 bases short and J 4 bases short, with 13 bases between. The CDR3 is 13 residues long. The CDR3 DNA sequence: TGTGCCTGGACTTATGGGGCTGGAGAGACCCAGTACTTC. Translated: CAWTYGAGETQYF. Looking up the rest from reference TRBV30 and TRBJ2-5 gives the full variable domain: SQTIHQWPATLVQPVGSPLSLECTVEGTSNPNLYWYRQAAGRGLQLLFYSVGIGQISSEVPQNLSASRPQDRQFILSSKKLLLSDSGFYLCAWTYGAGETQYFGPGTRLLVL.

Many counts were recorded for this clone. V is TRBV4-3 and J is TRBJ1-2; 7 nucleotides match TRBD1. The CDR3 has 14 residues. V shed 0 bases, J shed 8 bases, and the junction held 6 bases outside the gene matches. CDR1 LGHNA and CDR2 YSLEER come from the germline V gene. The CDR3 DNA reads TGCGCCAGCAGCCAAGATACGACAGGGCAAGGCTACACCTTC. As protein: CASSQDTTGQGYTF.

This clone came up a few times. The V and J genes are TRBV12-3 or TRBV12-4 and TRBJ2-1; weak D call: TRBD2 (6 bases). V lost 5 bases and J lost 6, with 17 bases in between. This CDR3 has 15 amino acids. In DNA, the CDR3 is TGTGCCAGCAGTATCCTAGCGAGCCGGGGCAATGAGCAGTTCTTC. Amino acids: CASSILASRGNEQFF.

Many counts were recorded for this clone. This chain uses TRBV15 with TRBJ2-1, with 7 bases that match TRBD2. Losses at the gene ends were 0 bases for V and 6 bases for J; bases not matched to a gene: 5. Per the germline V gene, CDR1 is LNHNV and CDR2 is YYDKDF (reference sequence). The CDR3 contains 15 residues. The chain's CDR3 is CATSRDRASGNEQFF. CDR3 bases: TGTGCCACCAGCAGAGATCGGGCTAGCGGCAATGAGCAGTTCTTC.

This clone came up many times. The chain has TRBV20-1 and TRBJ2-1; TRBD1 matches 9 bases. V trimming: 1 base; J trimming: 6 bases; junction bases outside the gene matches: 7. This CDR3 region has 15 residues. Per germline, CDR1 DFQATT and CDR2 SNEGSKA (reference sequence). This chain's CDR3 is CSARAVDRGTNEQFF. The CDR3 DNA reads as TGCAGTGCTAGAGCCGTTGACAGGGGGACCAATGAGCAGTTCTTC.

The gene calls are TRBV25-1 and TRBJ2-1; perhaps TRBD1 as D (5 bases). Trimming took off 5 bases at V and 2 bases at J, with 13 bases between the two ends. Per the germline V gene, CDR1 is MGHDK and CDR2 is SYGVNS. This CDR3 spans 15 amino acids. As DNA, the CDR3 is TGTGCCAGCAGTTTAAGTCAGGGTCCCTACAATGAGCAGTTCTTC. Translation gives CASSLSQGPYNEQFF.

This clone was seen repeatedly, ten times or more. V is TRBV25-1 and J is TRBJ2-7; D tentatively reads TRBD1 or TRBD2 (5 bases each). The CDR3 sequence is 12 residues long. V dropped 6 bases and J dropped 3 bases, with 9 bases sitting between them. Germline assignment: CDR1 MGHDK and CDR2 SYGVNS. The CDR3 nucleotides are TGTGCCAGCAGCCGGGACGGCTACGAGCAGTACGTC. It yields the protein CASSRDGYEQYV.

V gene TRBV9 combines with J gene TRBJ2-1, with TRBD2 matching 7 bases. The germline V gene has CDR1 SGDLS and CDR2 YYNGEE. This CDR3 is 16 amino acids long. Trimming took 4 bases from V and 1 from J; bases not matched to a gene: 8. In DNA, the CDR3 is TGTGCCAGCAGCAAGCTCGGCGGGAGTTCCTACAATGAGCAGTTCTTC. Translating gives CASSKLGGSSYNEQFF.

This clone was picked up many times. Other DNA variants within this sample encode the same CDR3. This chain uses TRBV6-1 with TRBJ2-2; D gene ambiguous. Germline V gene sequence: CDR1 MNHNS, CDR2 SASEGT. V dropped 6 bases and J dropped 4 bases, with 6 bases sitting between them. CDR3 size: 12 residues. The CDR3 loop is CASRGSTGELFF. The CDR3 DNA reads TGTGCCAGCAGAGGAAGCACCGGGGAGCTGTTTTTT.

This clone was seen a handful of times. The chain couples TRBV6-2 or TRBV6-3 to TRBJ1-2; D unresolved. The V and J ends lost 0 bases and 5 bases respectively, with 7 bases between them. The germline gives CDR1 MNHEY, CDR2 SVGEGT. This CDR3 region has 13 residues. CDR3 nucleotides: TGTGCCAGCAGTTACTCGATGACATATGGCTACACCTTC. It encodes CASSYSMTYGYTF.

This chain links TRBV6-1 with TRBJ2-7; D is ambiguous. The CDR3 covers 13 residues. CDR1 is MNHNS and CDR2 is SASEGT in the germline V gene. Trimming stripped 5 bases from V and 7 bases from J, with 15 bases between. CDR3 in DNA: TGTGCCAGCAGTCCCCTCTTACATGTTGAGCAGTACTTC. As protein: CASSPLLHVEQYF.

The chain links TRBV5-4 to TRBJ2-3; 8 bases fit TRBD2. The ends lost 2 bases at V and 6 bases at J; junction bases unmatched: 11. The CDR3 contains 16 residues. Per the germline V gene, CDR1 is SGHNT and CDR2 is YYREEE (reference sequence). Here the CDR3 reads CASSFGLAGGSDTQYF. Written as DNA, the CDR3 is TGTGCCAGCAGCTTTGGTCTAGCGGGTGGCTCGGATACGCAGTATTTT.

In this sample, this clone turned up many times. The V and J genes are TRBV9 and TRBJ1-2; 7 bases are a match to TRBD1. J was trimmed by 0 bases and V by 4 bases; bases with no gene match: 12. Germline assignment: CDR1 SGDLS and CDR2 YYNGEE. This CDR3 has 17 residues. CDR3 loop: CASSSHPVQGANYGYTF. The CDR3 nucleotides are TGTGCCAGCAGCTCCCACCCGGTGCAGGGGGCTAACTATGGCTACACCTTC.

This clone was counted ten times or more. The chain uses TRBV4-3 and TRBJ2-6; no firm D call. In germline, CDR1 is LGHNA, CDR2 YSLEER. V was cut by 0 bases and J by 0 bases, with 9 bases left in between. The CDR3 sequence is 17 residues long. Here the CDR3 DNA reads TGCGCCAGCAGCCAAGATCCCGGCCTCTCTGGGGCCAACGTCCTGACTTTC. This encodes CASSQDPGLSGANVLTF.

In this sample, this clone turned up a few times. A much bigger clone sits one base away, suggesting this may be a read error. The rearrangement uses TRBV28 and TRBJ2-5; maybe TRBD1 (5 bases). CDR3 size: 14 residues. Trimming removed 5 bases from V and 1 base from J, with 11 bases in between. Germline V gene lookup returns CDR1 MDHEN and CDR2 SYDVKM. The CDR3 nucleotides are TGTGCCAGCAGTCCGCCGACAGCCCAAGAGACCCAGTACTTC. It is translated as CASSPPTAQETQYF.

This clone was detected ten times or more. The chain recombines TRBV20-1 with TRBJ1-1; D is perhaps TRBD1 (5 bases). The CDR3 has 15 residues. V lost 3 bases and J lost 0, with 14 bases in between. CDR1 and CDR2 from the germline V gene are DFQATT and SNEGSKA (reference sequence). The CDR3 DNA reads as TGCAGTGCTAGCCAATGGGGGGTTGTGAACACTGAAGCTTTCTTT. This gives the protein CSASQWGVVNTEAFF.

A single count supports this clone. DNA of the CDR3: TGCAGTGCTAGAGTCCCTACTGGCTTCGATGAGCAGTTCTTC. It specifies CSARVPTGFDEQFF. The chain recombines TRBV20-1 with TRBJ2-1; unclear D gene. Germline assignment: CDR1 DFQATT and CDR2 SNEGSKA (reference sequence). The CDR3 covers 14 residues. V shed 1 base and J shed 8 bases, with 15 bases lying between them.

CDR3 residues: CAGRDSGSFGYEQYF. CDR3 DNA sequence: TGTGCCGGCCGAGATAGCGGGAGTTTTGGCTACGAGCAGTACTTC. The chain recombines TRBV19 with TRBJ2-7; the match to TRBD2 covers 9 bases. The V and J ends lost 11 bases and 3 bases, in that order; junction bases with no gene match: 14. The CDR3 runs to 15 residues. Germline-derived CDR1 and CDR2 are LNHDA and SQIVND (reference sequence). Complete variable domain (other parts from reference TRBV19 and TRBJ2-7): DGGITQSPKYLFRKEGQNVTLSCEQNLNHDAMYWYRQDPGQGLRLIYYSQIVNDFQKGDIAEGYSVSREKKESFPLTVTSAQKNPTAFYLCAGRDSGSFGYEQYFGPGTRLTVT.

Ten or more counts support this clone. This sequence joins TRBV30 and TRBJ2-3; 12 nucleotides match TRBD2. The length of the CDR3 is 15 residues. Germline V CDR1 and CDR2: GTSNPN, SVGIG (reference sequence). V shed 0 bases and J 4 bases; nucleotides not matched to a gene: 2. CDR3 bases: TGTGCCTGGAGTGTACTAGCGGGAGGTCCAGATACGCAGTATTTT. Protein product: CAWSVLAGGPDTQYF.

This clone was found many times. The chain uses TRBV14 and TRBJ2-4, with D perhaps assigned TRBD1 or TRBD2 (5 bases each). The germline V gene has CDR1 SGHDN and CDR2 FVKESK. The CDR3 sequence is 11 residues long. Trimming took off 5 bases at V and 8 bases at J, with 7 bases between the two ends. The CDR3 DNA reads as TGTGCCAGCAGCAGGGACCACATTCAGTACTTC. Its protein product is CASSRDHIQYF.